This T cell receptor beta chain was sequenced in a study of blood T cell repertoires in COVID-19. Study information: The United States, Italy and Spain were the sources of the acute and convalescent COVID-19 samples.

Per the authors' pipeline: Estimation of nucleated cell counts relied on the amplification of reference gene primers. The data were produced by immunoSEQ multiplex PCR, yet TCRdb's version contains in-frame clones alone and is incomplete. The V and J calls and the clone size are those of that table, but D and trimming were determined from the DNA. The data hold about 220,000 clones, with 70% to 90% observed a single time. The V gene's germline CDR1 is KGHSH and CDR2 LQKENI. Trimming cost V 0 bases and J 5 bases; bases outside gene matches: 7. This CDR3 is 16 amino acids long. The sequencing sample was made of peripheral blood. The J gene is TRBJ1-3, the V gene TRBV18; the match to TRBD1 covers 7 bases. The sequence came from a human donor in a cohort sampled during active COVID-19. The CDR3 DNA sequence: TGTGCCAGCTCACCACCGAGGGACAGCTACCGAAACACCATATATTTT. Protein: CASSPPRDSYRNTIYF. The full variable domain, its missing parts supplied by reference TRBV18 and TRBJ1-3, is NAGVMQNPRHLVRRRGQEARLRCSPMKGHSHVYWYRQLPEEGLKFMVYLQKENIIDESGMPKERFSAEFPKEGPSILRIQQVVRGDSAAYFCASSPPRDSYRNTIYFGEGSWLTVV.